This T cell receptor beta chain emerged from a study of T cells in Graves' hyperthyroidism and ophthalmopathy. Study details: Prior to any treatment, at the point of initial diagnosis, peripheral blood was collected. General study findings and limits: With a median lead of around 6.7 months before onset, the model predicted ophthalmopathy.

The junction had 6 bases not matched to a gene; V was cut back by 4 bases and J by 5 bases. The CDR3 runs to 16 residues. The germline V gene has CDR1 LGHNA and CDR2 YSLEER. This clonotype was detected a few times. Antigen specificity is unknown. Amplification targeted TCR beta CDR3 regions from RNA transcripts. During a first-round RT-PCR of the TCR CDR3, the HTBI primer set was used. TCRdb recomputed calls from the multiplex PCR reads with MiXCR, one row per CDR3 protein. The sample has approximately 600,000 distinct CDR3 sequences, 13% to 15% seen once. Researchers barred patients who had uncontrolled infection, other autoimmune disease, pregnancy or lactation.

The receptor was isolated from a woman aged 18-29 years with Graves' ophthalmopathy. The chain combines TRBV4-3 with TRBJ2-2, with 11 bases aligning to TRBD1. Material for sequencing was blood. CDR3 bases: TGCGCCAGCAGCCTTAGGACAGGGGGCCGAACCGGGGAGCTGTTTTTT. It yields the protein CASSLRTGGRTGELFF.